A single sample is the source of the 18 T cell receptor beta chains below, sequenced in a study of shared clonotypes between healthy human individuals. The repertoire was sequenced with immunoSEQ multiplex PCR; TCRdb's copy has only in-frame clones and lacks some. This sample carries some 900,000 clones, roughly 72% of them seen once, and the ten largest clones take over 1.3%. Sequenced: memory CD4+ T cells sorted from blood. Subset indicated: CD45RA-negative fraction. The receptor set was obtained from a man aged 18 to 29 in good health.

This clone appeared a few times. The V and J genes are TRBV30 and TRBJ1-4, with a possible D match to TRBD1 (6 bases). The V and J ends lost 5 bases and 3 bases respectively, with 10 bases between them. CDR3 length equals 13 residues. The germline gives CDR1 GTSNPN, CDR2 SVGIG (reference sequence). CDR3 amino acids: CAWGRGANEKLFF. In DNA form, the CDR3 reads TGTGCCTGGGGTAGGGGGGCTAATGAAAAACTGTTTTTT.

The CDR3 region is CAISDGDTGNEQFF. The CDR3 region has the DNA TGTGCCATCAGTGACGGGGATACGGGCAATGAGCAGTTCTTC. The chain is built from TRBV10-3 and TRBJ2-1, with D maybe TRBD2 (5 bases). The length of the CDR3 is 14 residues. Germline V gene data show CDR1 as ENHRY and CDR2 as SYGVKD. V was cut by 3 bases and J by 6 bases, with 12 bases left in between.

The V and J genes are TRBV7-9 and TRBJ2-5; the D gene is possibly TRBD2 (7 bases). Germline loops: CDR1 SEHNR, CDR2 FQNEAQ (reference sequence). CDR3 size: 13 residues. Trimming pared 4 bases from V and 4 bases from J, leaving 10 bases between. CDR3 residues: CASSWGGVETQYF. The DNA of the CDR3 is TGTGCCAGCAGCTGGGGGGGCGTAGAGACCCAGTACTTC.

V gene TRBV27 combines with J gene TRBJ1-1; D is perhaps TRBD1 (5 bases). Germline CDR1 MNHEY, CDR2 SMNVEV (reference sequence). The V gene lost 5 bases and the J gene lost 0 bases, with 19 bases spanning the gap. CDR3 length: 17 residues. The CDR3, as DNA: TGTGCCAGCAGTAAGGCCGGCAGGGTTTTACTGAACACTGAAGCTTTCTTT. Its translation is CASSKAGRVLLNTEAFF.

The V gene is TRBV5-4, the J gene TRBJ1-2; possible D gene TRBD1, 5 bases. Germline V gives CDR1 SGHNT, CDR2 YYREEE (reference sequence). The CDR3 is 13 residues long. The V end lost 0 bases, the J end lost 8 bases, and 11 bases lay between the germline ends. The CDR3 is CASSLEKGTGYTF. The CDR3 region has the DNA TGTGCCAGCAGCTTGGAAAAGGGGACGGGCTACACCTTC.

The sample holds a few counts of this clone. V usage is TRBV5-1 and J usage is TRBJ1-1; no definite D call. V lost 7 bases and J lost 1, with 14 bases in between. This CDR3 comprises 14 residues. CDR1 is SGHRS and CDR2 is YFSETQ in the germline V gene. CDR3 loop: CASGPRTENTEAFF. CDR3 nucleotide sequence: TGCGCCAGCGGACCGCGGACCGAGAACACTGAAGCTTTCTTT. Drawing the rest from reference TRBV5-1 and TRBJ1-1, the complete variable domain is KAGVTQTPRYLIKTRGQQVTLSCSPISGHRSVSWYQQTPGQGLQFLFEYFSETQRNKGNFPGRFSGRQFSNSRSEMNVSTLELGDSALYLCASGPRTENTEAFFGQGTRLTVV.

This sequence joins TRBV6-1 and TRBJ2-7, with 7 bases matching TRBD1. The CDR3 consists of 15 residues. Per the germline V gene, CDR1 is MNHNS and CDR2 is SASEGT. Trimming at V came to 4 bases and at J to 0 bases, leaving 6 bases not matched to a gene. CDR3 sequence reads: CASSVVGQNSYEQYF. The CDR3 DNA is TGTGCCAGCAGTGTTGTGGGACAGAACTCCTACGAGCAGTACTTC.

The chain couples TRBV7-6 to TRBJ1-6, with TRBD1 matching over 7 bases. The CDR3 is 15 residues long. The trim removed 2 bases at V and 10 bases at J, leaving 8 bases unmatched. CDR1 is SGHVS, CDR2 FNYEAQ, per germline. CDR3 residues: CASSLRSGGDSPLHF. The CDR3 DNA follows: TGTGCCAGCAGCTTACGTTCAGGGGGAGACTCACCCCTCCACTTT.

This clone was picked up a small number of times. V and J are TRBV4-3 and TRBJ2-7; D not certain. CDR3 length: 15 residues. Trimming cost V 0 bases and J 2 bases, with 11 bases left between them. Germline-derived CDR1 and CDR2 are LGHNA and YSLEER. The CDR3 sequence: CASSQESPGPYEQYF. CDR3 DNA: TGCGCCAGCAGCCAAGAGTCCCCGGGCCCCTACGAGCAGTACTTC.

This clone has a handful of counts. The CDR3 reads CSDSDNYGYTF. In DNA, the CDR3 is TGCAGTGATTCGGATAACTATGGCTACACCTTC. This chain connects TRBV20-1 to TRBJ1-2; D not resolved. CDR1 is DFQATT, CDR2 SNEGSKA, per germline (reference sequence). CDR3 length: 11 amino acids. Trimming removed 7 bases at V and 1 base at J, with 7 bases between.

The CDR3, as DNA: TGTGCCAGCAGTGGGGACAGGGGGTCTGGAAACACCATATATTTT. It yields the protein CASSGDRGSGNTIYF. The chain uses TRBV6-1 and TRBJ1-3, with TRBD1 matching 11 bases. The CDR3 totals 15 residues. The junction had 0 bases not matched to a gene; V was cut back by 4 bases and J by 1 base. The germline V gene has CDR1 MNHNS and CDR2 SASEGT.

V gene TRBV7-2 combines with J gene TRBJ2-5; D gene uncertain. The V end was cut by 6 bases, the J end by 1 base, with 15 bases between. CDR1 and CDR2 from the germline V gene are SGHTA and FQGNSA. The CDR3 has 15 amino acids. CDR3 sequence (DNA): TGTGCCAGCAGTCAAAACACCCGCCCCCAAGAGACCCAGTACTTC. Translation: CASSQNTRPQETQYF.

This clone was seen more than once but under ten times. The chain uses TRBV5-1 and TRBJ2-5; the match to TRBD2 covers 11 bases. Trimming took 3 bases from V and 5 from J; bases not matched to a gene: 12. CDR1 is SGHRS and CDR2 is YFSETQ in the germline V gene. This CDR3 contains 17 residues. The CDR3 protein is CASSSEWLAGGRETQYF. The CDR3 region has the DNA TGCGCCAGCAGCTCCGAGTGGCTAGCGGGGGGCCGGGAGACCCAGTACTTC. The full variable domain, with the rest looked up from reference TRBV5-1 and TRBJ2-5, is KAGVTQTPRYLIKTRGQQVTLSCSPISGHRSVSWYQQTPGQGLQFLFEYFSETQRNKGNFPGRFSGRQFSNSRSEMNVSTLELGDSALYLCASSSEWLAGGRETQYFGPGTRLLVL.

The chain employs TRBV5-1 and TRBJ2-3, with D hard to call. The germline CDR1 and CDR2 sequences are SGHRS and YFSETQ. The CDR3 totals 13 residues. Trimming stripped 5 bases from V and 6 bases from J, with 13 bases between. The CDR3 DNA reads as TGCGCCAGCAGGGCAGGACCCTTGGATACGCAGTATTTT. Translated, it gives CASRAGPLDTQYF. Combining the CDR3 with reference TRBV5-1 and TRBJ2-3 gives the whole variable domain KAGVTQTPRYLIKTRGQQVTLSCSPISGHRSVSWYQQTPGQGLQFLFEYFSETQRNKGNFPGRFSGRQFSNSRSEMNVSTLELGDSALYLCASRAGPLDTQYFGPGTRLTVL.

V gene TRBV9 combines with J gene TRBJ2-3; D is ambiguous. The CDR3 contains 15 residues. Trimming stripped 3 bases from V and 4 bases from J, with 15 bases between. CDR1 SGDLS and CDR2 YYNGEE come from the germline V gene. The DNA for the CDR3 is TGTGCCAGCAGCGCCCGTCATGGGCCACCAGATACGCAGTATTTT. It specifies CASSARHGPPDTQYF.

The V and J genes are TRBV7-9 and TRBJ2-7, with D perhaps TRBD2 (7 bases). The CDR3 spans 15 residues. V lost 2 bases, J lost 6 bases, and 17 bases lay in between. CDR1 is SEHNR and CDR2 is FQNEAQ in the germline V gene (reference sequence). CDR3 bases: TGTGCCAGCAGCTTATCCGGGGGGCCGGGGCTCGAGCAGTACTTC. Its protein product is CASSLSGGPGLEQYF.

V is TRBV2 and J is TRBJ2-2; 8 bases align to TRBD2. This CDR3 has 15 residues. Per the germline V gene, CDR1 is SNHLY and CDR2 is FYNNEI. With 7 bases clipped from V and 6 bases from J, the junction kept 10 bases outside the gene matches. The CDR3 region is CASTLVGTSAGELFF. For the CDR3, the DNA is TGTGCCAGCACCCTAGTCGGGACTAGTGCCGGGGAGCTGTTTTTT.

J is TRBJ1-1 and V is TRBV6-5, with D maybe TRBD1 (5 bases). The CDR3 is 11 amino acids. V was cut by 6 bases and J by 4 bases, with 6 bases left in between. Germline loops: CDR1 MNHEY, CDR2 SVGAGI. The CDR3, as DNA: TGTGCCAGCAGCGGGGGCACTGAAGCTTTCTTT. Amino acids: CASSGGTEAFF.